A single sample is the source of the 26 T cell receptor beta chains below, sequenced in a study of CD8+CD57+ T cells in acquired aplastic anemia. The use of genomic DNA as template underpinned the TCR beta VDJ and CDR3 profiling. MiXCR was run by TCRdb on the reads, yielding one entry per CDR3 protein. The sample comprises about 160,000 distinct CDR3 sequences, about 50% of which are singletons, and about 31% rests with the top ten. Before being chosen for sequencing, patients had shown CD8+CD57+ cell expansion by flow cytometry. Source material: sorted CD4+, CD8+, or CD8+CD57+ T cells (not recorded which) from PBMCs. The receptors derive from a human donor with aplastic anemia.

The V call is TRBV28, the J call TRBJ1-2; D ambiguous. The CDR3 is 13 amino acids. Germline CDR1 reads MDHEN; CDR2 reads SYDVKM. The V end lost 3 bases, the J end lost 8 bases, and 13 bases lay between the germline ends. CDR3 region: CASSFLDLRGYTF. CDR3 DNA: TGTGCCAGCAGTTTCTTGGACCTGAGGGGCTACACCTTC.

This clonotype was counted once. V usage is TRBV7-9 and J usage is TRBJ2-7; no definite D call. This CDR3 spans 13 amino acids. Germline V CDR1 and CDR2: SEHNR, FQNEAQ (reference sequence). The V and J ends lost 5 bases and 4 bases respectively, with 12 bases between them. CDR3 loop: CASSTLGPYEQYF. The CDR3, as DNA: TGTGCCAGCAGCACCCTCGGGCCATACGAGCAGTACTTC. Full variable domain (rest looked up from reference TRBV7-9 and TRBJ2-7): DTGVSQNPRHKITKRGQNVTFRCDPISEHNRLYWYRQTLGQGPEFLTYFQNEAQLEKSRLLSDRFSAERPKGSFSTLEIQRTEQGDSAMYLCASSTLGPYEQYFGPGTRLTVT.

The V and J genes are TRBV12-3 or TRBV12-4 and TRBJ1-2; 8 nucleotides align to TRBD1. This CDR3 has 16 amino acids. The junction had 14 bases not matched to a gene; V was cut back by 5 bases and J by 6 bases. The CDR3: CASSPLGGRGQDGYTF. Written as DNA, the CDR3 is TGTGCCAGCAGTCCCCTGGGGGGCAGGGGGCAGGATGGCTACACCTTC.

This clonotype was counted only a few times. The chain couples TRBV27 to TRBJ2-7; 8 bases fit TRBD1. CDR3 length equals 14 residues. V dropped 3 bases and J dropped 1; count of bases not matched to a gene: 2. Germline assignment: CDR1 MNHEY and CDR2 SMNVEV (reference sequence). The CDR3 nucleotides read TGTGCCAGCAGTTTCAGGGGGCCGTCCTACGAGCAGTACTTC. This translates into CASSFRGPSYEQYF.

V is TRBV20-1 and J is TRBJ2-5; 7 bases are shared with TRBD2. The CDR3 runs to 14 residues. Trimming removed 1 base from V and 4 bases from J; junction bases left unmatched: 6. The germline V gene encodes CDR1 DFQATT and CDR2 SNEGSKA (reference sequence). DNA of the CDR3: TGCAGTGCTAGAGCGGGAGGAGCAGGAGAGACCCAGTACTTC. This gives the protein CSARAGGAGETQYF.

This clonotype was seen only a few times. The V and J genes are TRBV10-2 and TRBJ2-3; the D is unclear. Trimming pared 6 bases from V and 11 bases from J, leaving 15 bases between. The CDR3 is 12 residues long. Germline CDR1 and CDR2: WSHSY and SAAADI. The CDR3 sequence is CASSPPYNEQYF. The CDR3, as DNA: TGCGCCAGCAGCCCCCCCTACAATGAGCAGTATTTT.

This clonotype has at least ten counts. V and J are TRBV20-1 and TRBJ2-1; tentative D call: TRBD2 (6 bases). CDR3 length equals 12 residues. CDR1 and CDR2 (germline): DFQATT, SNEGSKA (reference sequence). V was clipped by 0 bases and J by 10 bases, with 10 bases between them. The CDR3 nucleotides are TGCAGTGCTAGAGAGGCACTAGCAGAGCAGTTCTTC. Encoded protein: CSAREALAEQFF.

The V call is TRBV10-3, the J call TRBJ2-7, with D perhaps given as TRBD1 or TRBD2 (5 bases each). V lost 7 bases, J lost 0 bases, and 13 bases lay in between. The V gene's germline CDR1 is ENHRY and CDR2 SYGVKD. The length of the CDR3 is 14 residues. Here the CDR3 DNA reads TGTGCCATCACCGCCGGGACGGGCTCCTACGAGCAGTACTTC. Translation: CAITAGTGSYEQYF.

This clonotype was counted once. A much bigger clone sits one base away, suggesting this may be a read error. This chain uses TRBV12-3 or TRBV12-4 with TRBJ1-2; no clear D gene. Deletions cut 5 bases from V and 5 bases from J, with 15 bases between. This CDR3 is 14 amino acids long. The CDR3 reads CASSHPPGWYGYTF. The CDR3 nucleotides read TGTGCCAGCAGTCACCCGCCGGGATGGTATGGCTACACCTTC.

V and J are TRBV27 and TRBJ2-3; TRBD2 agrees at 9 bases. Germline CDR1 and CDR2: MNHEY and SMNVEV (reference sequence). This CDR3 is 17 amino acids long. The J segment lost 4 bases and the V segment lost 5 bases, leaving 13 bases of the junction unmatched. The CDR3 is CASSKGIGSGSSDTQYF. As DNA, the CDR3 is TGTGCCAGCAGTAAGGGGATAGGTAGCGGGAGTTCAGATACGCAGTATTTT.

With regard to this clonotype: This may be a read error, as it is one base from a much larger clone. This chain joins TRBV3-1 and TRBJ1-2; maybe TRBD1 (5 bases). The CDR3 extends over 14 amino acids. The V and J ends lost 8 bases and 3 bases respectively, with 16 bases between them. CDR1 is LGHDT and CDR2 is YNNKEL in the germline V gene (reference sequence). CDR3 sequence reads: CASRPHGTDYGYTF. The CDR3, as DNA: TGTGCCAGCCGCCCGCACGGGACGGACTATGGCTACACCTTC.

The CDR3 DNA is TGCAGTGCTGGACCCGGGACTAGCATTTACGAGCAGTACTTC. Translated, it gives CSAGPGTSIYEQYF. This sequence joins TRBV20-1 and TRBJ2-7, with 9 bases aligning to TRBD2. From germline, CDR1 is DFQATT and CDR2 SNEGSKA (reference sequence). This CDR3 is built from 14 residues. The V gene end was trimmed by 5 bases and the J gene end by 4 bases; junction bases not matched to a gene: 9.

This clonotype was observed once. This chain joins TRBV29-1 and TRBJ1-1; D might be TRBD1 (6 bases). The CDR3 contains 13 residues. The ends were cut back, 5 bases at V and 0 bases at J, with 10 bases in the middle. CDR1 and CDR2 (germline): SQVTM, ANQGSEA. The CDR3 protein is CSVRTALNTEAFF. The CDR3 DNA is TGCAGCGTTCGGACAGCCTTGAACACTGAAGCTTTCTTT.

V gene TRBV19 combines with J gene TRBJ1-1; D is perhaps TRBD1 (5 bases). V was cut by 6 bases and J by 0 bases, with 8 bases left in between. Germline assignment: CDR1 LNHDA and CDR2 SQIVND (reference sequence). The CDR3 is 13 residues long. The CDR3: CASRGTLNTEAFF. The CDR3 DNA sequence: TGTGCCAGTAGGGGGACGTTGAACACTGAAGCTTTCTTT.

This clonotype has just one count. This rearrangement joins TRBV7-8 to TRBJ2-3; D is possibly TRBD2 (5 bases). From germline, CDR1 is SGHVS and CDR2 FQNEAQ. V was cut by 5 bases and J by 2 bases, with 8 bases left in between. The CDR3 runs 13 residues. CDR3 loop: CASSPGLTDTQYF. CDR3 coding DNA: TGTGCCAGCAGCCCCGGACTCACAGATACGCAGTATTTT.

The J gene is TRBJ1-5, the V gene TRBV2; no clear D. V lost 8 bases and J lost 6, with 14 bases in between. The CDR3 totals 13 residues. Germline V gene lookup returns CDR1 SNHLY and CDR2 FYNNEI. This CDR3 reads CASCLGVGQPQHF. The CDR3 DNA is TGTGCCAGCTGCCTCGGGGTCGGTCAGCCCCAGCATTTT.

The chain is built from TRBV19 and TRBJ2-7, with TRBD2 as a possible D gene (5 bases). The CDR3 is 14 residues long. V was trimmed by 3 bases and J by 5 bases, leaving 14 bases between them. Looked up from germline, CDR1 is LNHDA and CDR2 is SQIVND (reference sequence). CDR3 sequence reads: CASSIRGPGNEQYF. The CDR3 bases are TGTGCCAGTAGTATCAGAGGGCCAGGCAACGAGCAGTACTTC.

This clonotype occurred many times. J is TRBJ2-3 and V is TRBV4-1, with 9 bases fitting TRBD2. V shed 3 bases, J shed 2 bases, and the junction held 6 bases outside the gene matches. Germline V lookup: CDR1 MGHRA, CDR2 YSYEKL. The CDR3 has 16 amino acids. The chain's CDR3 is CASSHIGGRDTDTQYF. The CDR3, as DNA: TGCGCCAGCAGCCATATCGGCGGGAGGGACACAGATACGCAGTATTTT.

About this clonotype itself: A much larger clone differs by one base, so this may be a read error. The rearrangement uses TRBV5-1 and TRBJ2-3, with 7 bases fitting TRBD1. This CDR3 contains 15 residues. CDR1 SGHRS and CDR2 YFSETQ come from the germline V gene. The CDR3 reads CASSLTGASTDTRYF. In nucleotides, the CDR3 is TGCGCCAGCAGCTTAACAGGGGCTAGCACAGATACGCGGTATTTT.

This clonotype appeared many times. The rearrangement joins TRBV19 to TRBJ2-1; tentatively, D is TRBD1 (6 bases). The V end was cut by 2 bases, the J end by 4 bases, with 15 bases between. Germline V lookup: CDR1 LNHDA, CDR2 SQIVND (reference sequence). The CDR3 extends over 16 amino acids. The CDR3 region has the DNA TGTGCCAGTAGTATACAGGGGACCCTATTATACAATGAGCAGTTCTTC. Translation gives CASSIQGTLLYNEQFF.

Only a few counts were recorded for this clonotype. J is TRBJ2-3 and V is TRBV29-1; TRBD2 matches 7 bases. Germline V gene lookup returns CDR1 SQVTM and CDR2 ANQGSEA. Trimming removed 4 bases from V and 2 bases from J; junction bases left unmatched: 3. The CDR3 has 13 residues. In DNA form, the CDR3 reads TGCAGCGTTGCTCTAGCGGACACAGATACGCAGTATTTT. It specifies CSVALADTDTQYF.

Many counts were recorded for this clonotype. The chain recombines TRBV11-2 with TRBJ1-3; possibly TRBD1 for D (6 bases). The CDR3 runs 15 residues. Per germline, CDR1 SGHAT and CDR2 FQNNGV. With 7 bases removed from V and 0 bases from J, the gap between germline ends came to 13 bases. The CDR3 spells CASTDSYNSGNTIYF. The CDR3 DNA reads TGTGCCAGCACGGACAGTTACAACTCTGGAAACACCATATATTTT.

The table lists this clonotype with a few counts. The rearrangement links TRBV24-1 to TRBJ2-1; the D gene is possibly TRBD2 (6 bases). Germline V gene lookup returns CDR1 KGHDR and CDR2 SFDVKD. V was pared by 4 bases and J by 7 bases, with 10 bases between. The CDR3 is made up of 13 amino acids. This CDR3 reads CATSDGSRNEQFF. The CDR3 coding sequence is TGTGCCACCAGTGACGGGAGCCGGAATGAGCAGTTCTTC.

Only a few counts were recorded for this clonotype. V is TRBV5-6 and J is TRBJ2-7, with D maybe TRBD2 (6 bases). The germline gives CDR1 SGHDT, CDR2 YYEEEE. The CDR3 is made up of 16 amino acids. The germline V and J ends were trimmed by 3 bases and 1 base, with 17 bases remaining between them. The chain's CDR3 is CASSWGGTAGSYEQYF. CDR3 bases: TGTGCCAGCAGCTGGGGCGGGACGGCAGGGTCCTACGAGCAGTACTTC.

The rearrangement uses TRBV6-1 and TRBJ1-1; weak D call: TRBD1 (5 bases). This CDR3 comprises 15 residues. Trimming shortened V by 8 bases and J by 0 bases, and 16 bases separated the two germline ends. Germline V lookup: CDR1 MNHNS, CDR2 SASEGT. The chain's CDR3 is CASAQGASMNTEAFF. The DNA for the CDR3 is TGTGCCAGCGCGCAAGGGGCAAGTATGAACACTGAAGCTTTCTTT.

At least ten counts were recorded for this clonotype. One end of the junction varies from germline; a read error may be responsible. The CDR3 nucleotides are TGTGCTAGCAGCTCCGGGTCCGACGCGAACACCGGGGAGCTGTTTTTT. This codes for CASSSGSDANTGELFF. The chain has TRBV7-7 and TRBJ2-2, with no clear D. CDR1 is SSHAT and CDR2 is FNYEAQ in the germline V gene (reference sequence). This CDR3 is built from 16 residues.